These T cell receptor beta chains were read from a single sample in a study of cytomegalovirus exposure and HLA in healthy donors. The protocol was immunoSEQ multiplex PCR, while the TCRdb copy is restricted to in-frame clones and leaves out a portion. The table records roughly 120,000 clones, 75% to 85% of them present only once. Sequencing used PBMCs. These receptors were taken from a woman between 18 and 29 years old in good health and CMV-seropositive. Each CDR3 is given with its conserved first and last residue. The D gene is left open where the match is weak. The size of a clone is reported for some rows only, either as once, few or many, or as a class for expanded clones.

cdr3_nt: TGCGCCAGCAGCTTGGAAGGGGCAGGGTCCTACGAGCAGTACTTC
cdr3_aa: CASSLEGAGSYEQYF
clone_size: NA
v_call: TRBV5-1
d_call: NA
j_call: TRBJ2-7

cdr3_nt: TGTGCCAGCAGCCCAAGGGGGCATGGCTACACCTTC
cdr3_aa: CASSPRGHGYTF
clone_size: NA
v_call: TRBV6-5
d_call: TRBD1
j_call: TRBJ1-2

cdr3_nt: TGTGCCAGCAGCCCCTCCCCGGGACAGGGGAGAGAAAAACTGTTTTTT
cdr3_aa: CASSPSPGQGREKLFF
clone_size: NA
v_call: TRBV4-2
d_call: TRBD1
j_call: TRBJ1-4

cdr3_nt: TGTGCCAGCAGCTTGCGGGTTTTGAGCACAGATACGCAGTATTTT
cdr3_aa: CASSLRVLSTDTQYF
clone_size: few
v_call: TRBV11-2
d_call: NA
j_call: TRBJ2-3

cdr3_nt: TGTGCCAGCAGCTTAGGAGGGCGCCAAGGGCAGTACTTC
cdr3_aa: CASSLGGRQGQYF
clone_size: NA
v_call: TRBV7-9
d_call: NA
j_call: TRBJ2-7

cdr3_nt: TGTGCCAGCAGCTTGGGGACAGGGAGGGAGCAGCCCCAGCATTTT
cdr3_aa: CASSLGTGREQPQHF
clone_size: NA
v_call: TRBV5-6
d_call: TRBD1
j_call: TRBJ1-5

cdr3_nt: TGTGCCATCCAGGGGCTGAACACTGAAGCTTTCTTT
cdr3_aa: CAIQGLNTEAFF
clone_size: NA
v_call: TRBV21-1
d_call: NA
j_call: TRBJ1-1

cdr3_nt: TGTGCCAGCAGGACCACTCCGGAGGGTGGCTACACCTTC
cdr3_aa: CASRTTPEGGYTF
clone_size: NA
v_call: TRBV6-1
d_call: NA
j_call: TRBJ1-2

cdr3_nt: TGCGCCAGCAGCTTCACGACAGGGGACCCCCAATTTTTTCCTGAAGCTTTCTTT
cdr3_aa: CASSFTTGDPQFFPEAFF
clone_size: NA
v_call: TRBV5-1
d_call: TRBD1
j_call: TRBJ1-1

cdr3_nt: TGTGCCAGCAGCCAAGCGAGGGTCGGTAAAAACATTCAGTACTTC
cdr3_aa: CASSQARVGKNIQYF
clone_size: NA
v_call: TRBV14
d_call: NA
j_call: TRBJ2-4

cdr3_nt: TGTGCCAGCAGCCGAGTCTTACTAGCGGGAGAGCGATCTATCTACAATGAGCAGTTCTTC
cdr3_aa: CASSRVLLAGERSIYNEQFF
clone_size: NA
v_call: TRBV4-2
d_call: TRBD2
j_call: TRBJ2-1

cdr3_nt: TGTGCCAGCAGCCAAGGTTTACAGGTCTATGGCTACACCTTC
cdr3_aa: CASSQGLQVYGYTF
clone_size: NA
v_call: TRBV14
d_call: NA
j_call: TRBJ1-2

cdr3_nt: TGTGCCAGCAGCGTAGCAGGGTACTCCTACGAGCAGTACTTC
cdr3_aa: CASSVAGYSYEQYF
clone_size: few
v_call: TRBV9
d_call: NA
j_call: TRBJ2-7

cdr3_nt: TGTGCCAGCAGCCTCGGACTAGCGGGGTTGGGGGAGCTGTTTTTT
cdr3_aa: CASSLGLAGLGELFF
clone_size: NA
v_call: TRBV7-2
d_call: TRBD2
j_call: TRBJ2-2

cdr3_nt: TGTGCCAGCAGGACTCCAGGGACTAGCGGGAGTCTTTTTTACGAGCAGTACTTC
cdr3_aa: CASRTPGTSGSLFYEQYF
clone_size: NA
v_call: TRBV28
d_call: TRBD2
j_call: TRBJ2-7

cdr3_nt: TGCGCCAGCAGCCATAAAATCCGGGACAGGGAGCGGAAACTGTTTTTT
cdr3_aa: CASSHKIRDRERKLFF
clone_size: NA
v_call: TRBV4-1
d_call: TRBD1
j_call: TRBJ1-4

cdr3_nt: TGTGCCAGTATAGAGTCCCCAGCAGGGGGCGGGGAGCTGTTTTTT
cdr3_aa: CASIESPAGGGELFF
clone_size: NA
v_call: TRBV19
d_call: TRBD1
j_call: TRBJ2-2

cdr3_nt: TGTGCCAGCAGCTTACGTACTAGCCCCGGGGAGCTGTTTTTT
cdr3_aa: CASSLRTSPGELFF
clone_size: NA
v_call: TRBV7-9
d_call: NA
j_call: TRBJ2-2

cdr3_nt: TGTGCCAGCAGCCCGACTATCGGGCGGGAACGGGAGCAGTACTTC
cdr3_aa: CASSPTIGREREQYF
clone_size: NA
v_call: TRBV4-2
d_call: NA
j_call: TRBJ2-7

cdr3_nt: TGTGCCAGCAGCCGACTCATCGACAGGGAGGACACTGAAGCTTTCTTT
cdr3_aa: CASSRLIDREDTEAFF
clone_size: NA
v_call: TRBV28
d_call: TRBD1
j_call: TRBJ1-1

cdr3_nt: TGCGCCAGTACCCTTACCACAGGGGGCACTGAAGCTTTCTTT
cdr3_aa: CASTLTTGGTEAFF
clone_size: once
v_call: TRBV5-1
d_call: TRBD1
j_call: TRBJ1-1

cdr3_nt: TGTGCCATCAGTGAGTCGATACTCCTCCTACGTCAGCAGTACTTC
cdr3_aa: CAISESILLLRQQYF
clone_size: NA
v_call: TRBV10-3
d_call: NA
j_call: TRBJ2-7

cdr3_nt: TGTGCCAGCAGCTTAAGGCGGGGTTTCACAGATACGCAGTATTTT
cdr3_aa: CASSLRRGFTDTQYF
clone_size: NA
v_call: TRBV7-2
d_call: NA
j_call: TRBJ2-3

cdr3_nt: TGTGCCAGCAGCCGTAGACTGGGCTCCTACGAGCAGTACTTC
cdr3_aa: CASSRRLGSYEQYF
clone_size: NA
v_call: TRBV9
d_call: NA
j_call: TRBJ2-7

cdr3_nt: TGTGCCAGCAGTTACCAGGGTGGAAACACCATATATTTT
cdr3_aa: CASSYQGGNTIYF
clone_size: NA
v_call: TRBV6-5
d_call: NA
j_call: TRBJ1-3

cdr3_nt: TGTGCCAGCTCATCGGACAGGGATGAGACCCAGTACTTC
cdr3_aa: CASSSDRDETQYF
clone_size: NA
v_call: TRBV18
d_call: TRBD1
j_call: TRBJ2-5

cdr3_nt: TGTGCCAGCAGCCAAGAAACGGGGACAGGGGGTGGACTAAGGTACTTC
cdr3_aa: CASSQETGTGGGLRYF
clone_size: NA
v_call: TRBV4-2
d_call: TRBD1
j_call: TRBJ2-7

cdr3_nt: TGTGCCAGCAGCCACAGGGGGTTAAACTATGGCTACACCTTC
cdr3_aa: CASSHRGLNYGYTF
clone_size: NA
v_call: TRBV6-6
d_call: TRBD1
j_call: TRBJ1-2

cdr3_nt: TGTGCTAGCAGCAACTCGAGGTCGGAGCAAGAGACCCAGTACTTC
cdr3_aa: CASSNSRSEQETQYF
clone_size: NA
v_call: TRBV7-7
d_call: NA
j_call: TRBJ2-5

cdr3_nt: TGTGCCAGCACAAAAGACAGGGGTATCCACGAGCAGTACTTC
cdr3_aa: CASTKDRGIHEQYF
clone_size: NA
v_call: TRBV5-4
d_call: TRBD1
j_call: TRBJ2-7

cdr3_nt: TGTGCCAGCAGTCCGGTCACCGGGAGTGAGCAGTTCTTC
cdr3_aa: CASSPVTGSEQFF
clone_size: NA
v_call: TRBV27
d_call: NA
j_call: TRBJ2-1

cdr3_nt: TGTGCCAGCAGTTTAAATTTGGGGGCCAGCTATGGCTACACCTTC
cdr3_aa: CASSLNLGASYGYTF
clone_size: NA
v_call: TRBV27
d_call: NA
j_call: TRBJ1-2

cdr3_nt: TGCGCCAGCAGCTTGAGGTTGGGGACAGGGATCAATGAGCAGTTCTTC
cdr3_aa: CASSLRLGTGINEQFF
clone_size: NA
v_call: TRBV5-1
d_call: TRBD1
j_call: TRBJ2-1

cdr3_nt: TGTGCCAGCAGGTGGGGTGGGGGGACCCTCGAGACCCAGTACTTC
cdr3_aa: CASRWGGGTLETQYF
clone_size: NA
v_call: TRBV7-9
d_call: NA
j_call: TRBJ2-5

cdr3_nt: TGCGCCAGCAGCCTGACAGGGCACGAGCAGTACTTC
cdr3_aa: CASSLTGHEQYF
clone_size: NA
v_call: TRBV5-1
d_call: TRBD1
j_call: TRBJ2-7

cdr3_nt: TGTGCCAGCAGCCAAGGGGACGTGTCCGGAGGGGAGCAGTTCTTC
cdr3_aa: CASSQGDVSGGEQFF
clone_size: NA
v_call: TRBV4-2
d_call: NA
j_call: TRBJ2-1

cdr3_nt: TGTGCCACCAGCAGAGACAGGGTCATGAACACTGAAGCTTTCTTT
cdr3_aa: CATSRDRVMNTEAFF
clone_size: few
v_call: TRBV15
d_call: NA
j_call: TRBJ1-1

cdr3_nt: TGCGCCAGCAGCCCCGGGACTAGCGCGACCCTCTCGAACACCGGGGAGCTGTTTTTT
cdr3_aa: CASSPGTSATLSNTGELFF
clone_size: NA
v_call: TRBV5-1
d_call: TRBD2
j_call: TRBJ2-2

cdr3_nt: TGTGCCAGCAGTCCCACAGGGGGCTCCTACAATGAGCAGTTCTTC
cdr3_aa: CASSPTGGSYNEQFF
clone_size: NA
v_call: TRBV28
d_call: TRBD1
j_call: TRBJ2-1

cdr3_nt: TGTGCCAGCAGCTGGAGCGGACAGAAGGGCTACGAGCAGTACTTC
cdr3_aa: CASSWSGQKGYEQYF
clone_size: NA
v_call: TRBV7-2
d_call: NA
j_call: TRBJ2-7

cdr3_nt: TGTGCCAGCAGCGTTGACGGGAGTTACTCCTACGAGCAGTACTTC
cdr3_aa: CASSVDGSYSYEQYF
clone_size: NA
v_call: TRBV9
d_call: NA
j_call: TRBJ2-7

cdr3_nt: TGTGCCAGCAGCCCCTCGACACCCACAGATACGCAGTATTTT
cdr3_aa: CASSPSTPTDTQYF
clone_size: NA
v_call: TRBV13
d_call: NA
j_call: TRBJ2-3

cdr3_nt: TGTGCCAGCAGTTTAAAGGGAAGGGGCACTGAAGCTTTCTTT
cdr3_aa: CASSLKGRGTEAFF
clone_size: once
v_call: TRBV28
d_call: NA
j_call: TRBJ1-1

cdr3_nt: TGTGCAAGTCGCCCTATCGGAAACAGCTCTGGAAACACCATATATTTT
cdr3_aa: CASRPIGNSSGNTIYF
clone_size: NA
v_call: TRBV12-2
d_call: NA
j_call: TRBJ1-3

cdr3_nt: TGCGCCAGCAGCTTGGACACCAATATAAACACTGAAGCTTTCTTT
cdr3_aa: CASSLDTNINTEAFF
clone_size: NA
v_call: TRBV5-1
d_call: NA
j_call: TRBJ1-1

cdr3_nt: TGTGCCAGCAGCATGACAGGCGGTAACATTCAGTACTTC
cdr3_aa: CASSMTGGNIQYF
clone_size: NA
v_call: TRBV5-5
d_call: NA
j_call: TRBJ2-4

cdr3_nt: TGTGCCAGCAGTGCCCTAGCGGGGAGGGAGGATACGCAGTATTTT
cdr3_aa: CASSALAGREDTQYF
clone_size: NA
v_call: TRBV6-1
d_call: TRBD2
j_call: TRBJ2-3

cdr3_nt: TGCGCCATTAAGCGGGTCGGGGAGCTGTTTTTT
cdr3_aa: CAIKRVGELFF
clone_size: NA
v_call: TRBV20-1
d_call: NA
j_call: TRBJ2-2

cdr3_nt: TGTGCCAGCAGCCCAACCGGACTAGCGGGGCATGAGCAGTTCTTC
cdr3_aa: CASSPTGLAGHEQFF
clone_size: NA
v_call: TRBV11-3
d_call: TRBD2
j_call: TRBJ2-1